The 5 T cell receptor beta chains below were found in one sample sequenced in a study of blood T cells in healthy people across ages. Sample-barcoded 5' priming and a J-beta primer mix drove a second PCR of roughly 7 to 11 cycles. TCRdb analysed the 5' RACE reads with MiXCR anew, one entry per CDR3 protein. This sample yields roughly 700,000 distinct CDR3 sequences, of which approximately 25% are seen a single time; roughly a tenth belongs to the top ten. These same data were also listed under a study on T cells of mothers and their children.

The sequencing sample was made of blood. The receptors were sampled from a boy younger than 18 in good health.

V and J are TRBV25-1 and TRBJ2-7, with a tentative D call TRBD2 (6 bases). Gene TRBJ2-1 matches the end of the DNA better, so the J call may be wrong. From germline, CDR1 is MGHDK and CDR2 SYGVNS. The CDR3 has 15 residues. In DNA, the CDR3 is TGTGCCAGCAATCCCGCGGCGGGATCCCACAATGAGCAGTTCTTC. Its translation is CASNPAAGSHNEQFF.

This rearrangement joins TRBV11-2 to TRBJ2-5; D is unresolved. The CDR3 extends over 14 amino acids. CDR1 is SGHAT and CDR2 is FQNNGV in the germline V gene. Trimming pared 0 bases from V and 5 bases from J, leaving 10 bases between. The CDR3 protein is CASSLDLVPETQYF. DNA of the CDR3: TGTGCCAGCAGCTTAGATCTCGTTCCGGAGACCCAGTACTTC.

This clonotype was counted only a few times. The chain links TRBV7-9 to TRBJ2-5; D uncertain. The tail of the sequence fits TRBJ2-7 better, so the J call may be wrong. The CDR3 spans 13 residues. The germline CDR1 and CDR2 sequences are SEHNR and FQNEAQ (reference sequence). As DNA, the CDR3 is TGTGCCAGCAGCCCAACCAATAACTACGAGCAGTACTTC. Its translation: CASSPTNNYEQYF.

The chain has TRBV2 and TRBJ2-5, with TRBD2 matching 11 bases. Germline assignment: CDR1 SNHLY and CDR2 FYNNEI. Unmatched junction bases numbered 2, after V lost 4 bases and J lost 1 base. The CDR3 is 15 amino acids. CDR3 nucleotide sequence: TGTGCCAGCAGTGGACTAGCGGGATCCCAAGAGACCCAGTACTTC. Residues: CASSGLAGSQETQYF.

This chain links TRBV12-3 or TRBV12-4 with TRBJ2-1, with TRBD1 identical over 8 bases. This CDR3 region has 16 residues. Losses at the gene ends were 4 bases for V and 7 bases for J; bases not matched to a gene: 12. CDR3 loop: CASSSISRGPRNEQFF. The CDR3 DNA is TGTGCCAGCAGTTCAATATCCAGGGGGCCTAGAAATGAGCAGTTCTTC.